A selection of T cell receptor beta chains follows, all from one sample in a study of blood T cell repertoires in COVID-19. Assay: immunoSEQ multiplex PCR; the TCRdb copy retains only in-frame clones and omits some. The sample lists 400,000 to 550,000 clones; 75% to 90% were seen once. Specimen: peripheral blood. The receptors here all came from a woman aged 25 to 39 with acute or convalescent COVID-19. The CDR3 runs from the conserved cysteine through the conserved F or W. The D gene is left open where the match is weak. Clone size appears in some rows only: once, few, many, or a class for an expanded clone.

v_call: TRBV7-9; d_call: TRBD2; j_call: TRBJ2-7; clone_size: -; cdr3_nt: TGTGCCAGCAGCCCAGGGGGACTAGCCTTCCACGAGCAGTACTTC; cdr3_aa: CASSPGGLAFHEQYF
v_call: TRBV3-1/TRBV3-2; d_call: -; j_call: TRBJ2-7; clone_size: once; cdr3_nt: TGTGCCAGCAGCCCCTCCCCAATGGCGAGGTCTACCCCCTACGAGCAGTACTTC; cdr3_aa: CASSPSPMARSTPYEQYF
v_call: TRBV5-1; d_call: TRBD1; j_call: TRBJ1-2; clone_size: -; cdr3_nt: TGCGCCAGCAGCTACATGACCGGGACAGACTATGGCTACACCTTC; cdr3_aa: CASSYMTGTDYGYTF
v_call: TRBV5-1; d_call: TRBD1; j_call: TRBJ2-2; clone_size: -; cdr3_nt: TGCGCCAGCAGCTCGAAGACAGGGCGCGTCACCGGGGAGCTGTTTTTT; cdr3_aa: CASSSKTGRVTGELFF
v_call: TRBV2; d_call: -; j_call: TRBJ1-3; clone_size: -; cdr3_nt: TGTGCCAGCAGTGGGGGGGTAGGGTCCGGAAACACCATATATTTT; cdr3_aa: CASSGGVGSGNTIYF
v_call: TRBV2; d_call: -; j_call: TRBJ1-2; clone_size: -; cdr3_nt: TGTGCCAGCAGTACTACAGGGTTGGGCGACTATGGCTACACCTTC; cdr3_aa: CASSTTGLGDYGYTF
v_call: TRBV5-6; d_call: -; j_call: TRBJ1-1; clone_size: -; cdr3_nt: TGTGCCAGCAGCTTGGCCTTCGGGAACACTGAAGCTTTCTTT; cdr3_aa: CASSLAFGNTEAFF
v_call: TRBV20-1; d_call: -; j_call: TRBJ2-7; clone_size: -; cdr3_nt: TGCAGTGCTAGTCCAGGGGTTGGGTACGAGCAGTACTTC; cdr3_aa: CSASPGVGYEQYF
v_call: TRBV7-9; d_call: TRBD2; j_call: TRBJ2-7; clone_size: -; cdr3_nt: TGTGCCAGCAGCCCGAAGAGCGGGGGGGCCTTGATCAACGAGCAGTACTTC; cdr3_aa: CASSPKSGGALINEQYF
v_call: TRBV25-1; d_call: -; j_call: TRBJ1-6; clone_size: -; cdr3_nt: TGTGCCAGCAGCAAACAGGGACGGTGGAGTTCACCCCTCCACTTT; cdr3_aa: CASSKQGRWSSPLHF
v_call: TRBV6-1; d_call: -; j_call: TRBJ1-3; clone_size: few; cdr3_nt: TGTGCCAGCAGTGAATGGACAGACTCTGGAAACACCATATATTTT; cdr3_aa: CASSEWTDSGNTIYF
v_call: TRBV29-1; d_call: -; j_call: TRBJ1-1; clone_size: -; cdr3_nt: TGCAGCGTTGAAGCCCTGGGAGGGCTGAGGAACACTGAAGCTTTCTTT; cdr3_aa: CSVEALGGLRNTEAFF
v_call: TRBV5-1; d_call: TRBD1; j_call: TRBJ2-3; clone_size: -; cdr3_nt: TGCGCCACCAGGACAGGGGATAGCACAGATACGCAGTATTTT; cdr3_aa: CATRTGDSTDTQYF
v_call: TRBV5-1; d_call: TRBD1; j_call: TRBJ1-1; clone_size: -; cdr3_nt: TGCGCCAGCAGCTCTTCGGACAGGCGAAACACTGAAGCTTTCTTT; cdr3_aa: CASSSSDRRNTEAFF
v_call: TRBV9; d_call: -; j_call: TRBJ2-5; clone_size: -; cdr3_nt: TGTGCCAGCAGCTTAGAGGCAGGGCACCAAGAGACCCAGTACTTC; cdr3_aa: CASSLEAGHQETQYF
v_call: TRBV7-6; d_call: TRBD2; j_call: TRBJ2-1; clone_size: -; cdr3_nt: TGTGCCAGCAGCTTTATAGCGGGGGCAGGTTACAATGAGCAGTTCTTC; cdr3_aa: CASSFIAGAGYNEQFF
v_call: TRBV29-1; d_call: -; j_call: TRBJ2-1; clone_size: -; cdr3_nt: TGCAGCGTTGAGGGGACATACAATGAGCAGTTCTTC; cdr3_aa: CSVEGTYNEQFF
v_call: TRBV10-3; d_call: TRBD1; j_call: TRBJ1-6; clone_size: -; cdr3_nt: TGTGCCATCAGCTCAACCGGGACAGGGAGTACTAGCTATAATTCACCCCTCCACTTT; cdr3_aa: CAISSTGTGSTSYNSPLHF
v_call: TRBV11-2; d_call: TRBD2; j_call: TRBJ2-3; clone_size: -; cdr3_nt: TGTGCCAGCAGCTTAGCCCCCCTCGTGACTAGCGGGGACACAGATACGCAGTATTTT; cdr3_aa: CASSLAPLVTSGDTDTQYF
v_call: TRBV24-1; d_call: TRBD1; j_call: TRBJ1-6; clone_size: -; cdr3_nt: TGTGCCACCAGTGCGGGACAGATTAATTCACCCCTCCACTTT; cdr3_aa: CATSAGQINSPLHF
v_call: TRBV13; d_call: TRBD1; j_call: TRBJ2-1; clone_size: -; cdr3_nt: TGTGCCAGCAGCTTAGGCCATGTAGGGGGCCAATGGAATGAGCAGTTCTTC; cdr3_aa: CASSLGHVGGQWNEQFF
v_call: TRBV19; d_call: TRBD1; j_call: TRBJ1-1; clone_size: -; cdr3_nt: TGTGCCAGTACCCAAAGGGACAGGGGGCACCGGATGAACACTGAAGCTTTCTTT; cdr3_aa: CASTQRDRGHRMNTEAFF
v_call: TRBV28; d_call: -; j_call: TRBJ1-1; clone_size: once; cdr3_nt: TGTGCCAGCAGCCTCGTTACAAAGCGGGGGACTGAAGCTTTCTTT; cdr3_aa: CASSLVTKRGTEAFF
v_call: TRBV4-2; d_call: -; j_call: TRBJ2-2; clone_size: -; cdr3_nt: TGTGCCAGCAGCCAAGGCACCGGGAACCCATTAACCGGGGAGCTGTTTTTT; cdr3_aa: CASSQGTGNPLTGELFF
v_call: TRBV28; d_call: TRBD1; j_call: TRBJ1-6; clone_size: -; cdr3_nt: TGTGCCAGCAGTTTATCGACAGGGGGTCGGTCACCCCTCCACTTT; cdr3_aa: CASSLSTGGRSPLHF
v_call: TRBV6-1; d_call: -; j_call: TRBJ2-3; clone_size: few; cdr3_nt: TGTGCCAGCAGTGATGAAGGACAGAGCACAGATACGCAGTATTTT; cdr3_aa: CASSDEGQSTDTQYF
v_call: TRBV12-3/TRBV12-4; d_call: -; j_call: TRBJ2-5; clone_size: -; cdr3_nt: TGTGCCAGCAGTTTAGGGCCGGGAGAGACCCAGTACTTC; cdr3_aa: CASSLGPGETQYF
v_call: TRBV3-1/TRBV3-2; d_call: TRBD2; j_call: TRBJ2-5; clone_size: -; cdr3_nt: TGTGCCAGCAGCCTCGCAACACTCACTAGCGGGGTCAGGACCCAGTACTTC; cdr3_aa: CASSLATLTSGVRTQYF
v_call: TRBV7-8; d_call: -; j_call: TRBJ1-6; clone_size: -; cdr3_nt: TGTGCCAGCAGCTTAATCGGTCCCGATAATTCACCCCTCCACTTT; cdr3_aa: CASSLIGPDNSPLHF
v_call: TRBV7-3; d_call: -; j_call: TRBJ2-1; clone_size: -; cdr3_nt: TGTGCCAGCAGCCCTCAAGCGGTTGGTTACAATGAGCAGTTCTTC; cdr3_aa: CASSPQAVGYNEQFF
v_call: TRBV9; d_call: -; j_call: TRBJ1-1; clone_size: -; cdr3_nt: TGTGCCAGCAGCGGGGCCTCCGGCGCTGAAGCTTTCTTT; cdr3_aa: CASSGASGAEAFF
v_call: TRBV7-6; d_call: TRBD2; j_call: TRBJ2-2; clone_size: -; cdr3_nt: TGTGCCAGCAGCTTAGCCCCCACTAGCGGGGGGCGGGCCGGGGAGCTGTTTTTT; cdr3_aa: CASSLAPTSGGRAGELFF
v_call: TRBV2; d_call: TRBD2; j_call: TRBJ2-3; clone_size: once; cdr3_nt: TGTGCCAGCAGTGAGGGTCTGACTAGCGGAAGCACAGATACGCAGTATTTT; cdr3_aa: CASSEGLTSGSTDTQYF
v_call: TRBV6-1; d_call: -; j_call: TRBJ2-2; clone_size: -; cdr3_nt: TGTGCCAGCAGTGAAAGTACGGAGGCCTACACCGGGGAGCTGTTTTTT; cdr3_aa: CASSESTEAYTGELFF
v_call: TRBV5-1; d_call: TRBD2; j_call: TRBJ2-7; clone_size: -; cdr3_nt: TGCGCCAGCAGCTTGGGCGGGGGGCTTCTGGACGAGCAGTACTTC; cdr3_aa: CASSLGGGLLDEQYF
v_call: TRBV28; d_call: -; j_call: TRBJ2-7; clone_size: -; cdr3_nt: TGTGCCAGCAGAGAATCCGGGACAACTTCCTACGAGCAGTACTTC; cdr3_aa: CASRESGTTSYEQYF